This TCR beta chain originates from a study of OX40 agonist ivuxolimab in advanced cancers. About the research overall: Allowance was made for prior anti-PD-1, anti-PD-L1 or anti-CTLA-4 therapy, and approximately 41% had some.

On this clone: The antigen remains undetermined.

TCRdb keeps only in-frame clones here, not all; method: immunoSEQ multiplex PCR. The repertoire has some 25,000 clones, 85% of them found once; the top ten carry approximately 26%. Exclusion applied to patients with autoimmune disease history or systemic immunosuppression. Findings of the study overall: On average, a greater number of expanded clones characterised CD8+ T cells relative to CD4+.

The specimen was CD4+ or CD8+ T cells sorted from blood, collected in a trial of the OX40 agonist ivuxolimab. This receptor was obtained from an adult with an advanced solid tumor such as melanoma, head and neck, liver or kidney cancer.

CDR3 nucleotides: TGTGCCAGCAGCGTAGCCTTCGGACGTGGGGAGAATGAGCAGTTCTTC. Translation gives CASSVAFGRGENEQFF. The chain has TRBV9 and TRBJ2-1; possibly TRBD2 for D (5 bases). The V gene's germline CDR1 is SGDLS and CDR2 YYNGEE. The CDR3 is made up of 16 amino acids. V was shortened by 0 bases and J by 7 bases, with 17 bases between the two germline ends.